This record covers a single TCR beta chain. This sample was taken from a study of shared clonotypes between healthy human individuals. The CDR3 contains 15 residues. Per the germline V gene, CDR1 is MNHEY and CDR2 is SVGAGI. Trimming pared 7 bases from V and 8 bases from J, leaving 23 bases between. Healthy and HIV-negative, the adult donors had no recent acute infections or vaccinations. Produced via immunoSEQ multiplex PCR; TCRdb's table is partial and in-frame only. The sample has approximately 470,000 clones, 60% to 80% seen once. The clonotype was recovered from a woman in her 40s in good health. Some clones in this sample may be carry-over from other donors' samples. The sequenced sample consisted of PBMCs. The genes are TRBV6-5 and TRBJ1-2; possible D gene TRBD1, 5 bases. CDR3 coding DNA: TGTGCCAGCACCATAAAGGTGACAGCTGGCGGAGGCTACACCTTC. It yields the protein CASTIKVTAGGGYTF.